This is a list of T cell receptor beta chains from one sample in a study of blood T cell repertoires in COVID-19. Method: immunoSEQ multiplex PCR; TCRdb's copy keeps in-frame clones and lacks some. The sample contains around 130,000 clones, less than 90% of which appear only once. The material sequenced was PBMCs or T cells enriched from blood (not recorded which). The receptors were gathered from a man aged 25 to 40 who had recovered from COVID-19. Both conserved end residues are part of each CDR3. The D gene is left open where the match is weak. For some rows the clone size is stated as once, few or many, or as a class when expanded; others skip it.

J,D,size,V,CDR3,DNA
TRBJ1-1,.,.,TRBV11-2,CASSSYDRGYVTEAFF,TGTGCCAGCAGCTCATATGATAGGGGTTATGTCACTGAAGCTTTCTTT
TRBJ2-5,TRBD2,few,TRBV11-2,CASHRTSTYRETQYF,TGTGCCAGCCACCGGACTAGCACCTACCGAGAGACCCAGTACTTC
TRBJ2-4,TRBD1,few,TRBV2,CASSPGTGTNKNIQYF,TGTGCCAGCAGTCCCGGGACAGGCACAAACAAAAACATTCAGTACTTC
TRBJ2-1,.,.,TRBV19,CASTTERSDEQFF,TGTGCCAGTACGACGGAACGCAGCGATGAGCAGTTCTTC
TRBJ2-3,.,.,TRBV5-1,CASSVGGVGTDTQYF,TGCGCCAGCAGCGTCGGAGGGGTTGGCACAGATACGCAGTATTTT
TRBJ1-3,TRBD1,.,TRBV19,CASMGQGASGNTIYF,TGTGCCAGTATGGGACAGGGGGCATCTGGAAACACCATATATTTT
TRBJ2-3,TRBD2,once,TRBV7-7,CASSLTSGGPTDTQYF,TGTGCTAGCAGCTTGACTAGCGGGGGCCCCACAGATACGCAGTATTTT
TRBJ1-1,.,.,TRBV5-6,CASSLGSGAFF,TGTGCCAGCAGCTTGGGGAGTGGAGCTTTCTTT
TRBJ2-5,.,.,TRBV11-2,CASSLDSGIPAQYF,TGTGCCAGCAGCTTAGATTCGGGTATCCCGGCCCAGTACTTC
TRBJ2-5,TRBD1,.,TRBV19,CASSPYRGLRQETQYF,TGTGCCAGTAGTCCCTACAGGGGGCTAAGGCAAGAGACCCAGTACTTC
TRBJ1-2,.,once,TRBV5-1,CASSLEQGSGYTF,TGCGCCAGCAGCTTGGAACAGGGAAGTGGCTACACCTTC
TRBJ2-1,.,.,TRBV5-5,CASSFIRANEQFF,TGTGCCAGCAGCTTTATCAGGGCTAATGAGCAGTTCTTC
TRBJ2-1,.,.,TRBV9,CASSVDRPNEQFF,TGTGCCAGCAGCGTAGACAGGCCCAATGAGCAGTTCTTC
TRBJ1-2,TRBD1,.,TRBV7-2,CASTEQGLGYTF,TGTGCCAGCACCGAACAGGGGCTCGGCTACACCTTC
TRBJ1-2,TRBD1,.,TRBV6-5,CASSYHAGGYGYTF,TGTGCCAGCAGTTACCATGCAGGGGGCTATGGCTACACCTTC
TRBJ2-6,.,.,TRBV19,CASSIDSSGANVLTF,TGTGCCAGTAGTATAGACAGCTCTGGGGCCAACGTCCTGACTTTC
TRBJ1-4,.,.,TRBV9,CASSSGISANEKLFF,TGTGCCAGCAGCTCGGGGATTTCAGCTAATGAAAAACTGTTTTTT
TRBJ2-1,.,.,TRBV9,CASSVATAGAESEQFF,TGTGCCAGCAGCGTAGCGACGGCAGGGGCGGAGAGTGAGCAGTTCTTC
TRBJ1-1,.,few,TRBV19,CASSLSVNTEAFF,TGTGCCAGTAGTCTCTCGGTGAACACTGAAGCTTTCTTT
TRBJ1-2,TRBD1,.,TRBV6-1,CASSETTGQGAGYTF,TGTGCCAGCAGTGAAACCACCGGACAGGGGGCTGGCTACACCTTC
TRBJ1-1,TRBD1,.,TRBV6-6,CASSSTGGKTEAFF,TGTGCCAGCAGTTCGACAGGGGGAAAAACTGAAGCTTTCTTT
TRBJ1-5,.,.,TRBV6-5,CASSPNRDDQPQHF,TGTGCCAGCAGCCCCAACAGGGATGATCAGCCCCAGCATTTT
TRBJ1-3,.,.,TRBV18,CASSPREGDSGNTIYF,TGTGCCAGCTCACCACGAGAGGGGGACTCTGGAAACACCATATATTTT
TRBJ2-7,TRBD1,few,TRBV5-6,CATRDRASYEQYF,TGTGCCACCAGGGACAGGGCCTCCTACGAGCAGTACTTC
TRBJ1-5,.,.,TRBV19,CASSIRGSNQPQHF,TGTGCCAGTAGTATCAGGGGTAGCAATCAGCCCCAGCATTTT
TRBJ2-2,TRBD1,.,TRBV7-9,CASSYTGANTGELFF,TGTGCCAGCAGCTATACAGGGGCGAACACCGGGGAGCTGTTTTTT
TRBJ1-5,.,.,TRBV5-4,CASSLEGANQPQHF,TGTGCCAGCAGCTTGGAAGGGGCCAATCAGCCCCAGCATTTT
TRBJ1-2,.,once,TRBV6-4,CASSGTLGDNYGYTF,TGTGCCAGCAGTGGAACCTTGGGCGATAACTATGGCTACACCTTC
TRBJ2-7,.,.,TRBV4-1,CASSQDPGWDSSYEQYF,TGCGCCAGCAGCCAAGATCCTGGTTGGGACTCCTCCTACGAGCAGTACTTC
TRBJ2-5,.,.,TRBV24-1,CATSDLQGGQETQYF,TGTGCCACCAGTGATTTGCAAGGGGGACAAGAGACCCAGTACTTC
TRBJ2-7,TRBD1,.,TRBV6-1,CASSDRDRDEQYF,TGTGCCAGCAGTGACCGAGACAGGGACGAGCAGTACTTC